This TCR beta chain was recorded in a study of Ad26.COV2.S vaccination and SARS-CoV-2 variants (dated by TCRdb to the early 2020s). With respect to the entire study: Vaccine-arm donors came from COV1001, a multicentre, randomized, double-blind, placebo-controlled phase I-IIa trial of Ad26.COV2.S in healthy adults. Dosing of Ad26.COV2.S was intramuscular, at either 5x10^10 or 1x10^11 viral particles, delivered as one shot or as two shots spaced 56 days apart. Sequencing of the TCRbeta repertoire served to evaluate the specificity and breadth of SARS-CoV-2-reactive T cell receptors following Ad26.COV2.S vaccination. The TCR-sequenced set comprised roughly 30 samples: about 19 Ad26.COV2.S vaccine recipients, 5 placebo recipients and 8 SARS-CoV-2 convalescent individuals. Trial participants were randomized into five groups of five, in which low-dose or high-dose Ad26.COV2.S was given once or twice, or placebo was given on both occasions. Throughout the experiments and outcome assessment, investigators stayed blinded to trial group allocation. Paper-wide results and their limitations: Ad26.COV2.S recipients had higher spike-specific TCR breadth than placebo recipients (P = 0.0014). According to the authors, total T cell responses may have been underestimated by the TCR breadth and depth analyses. The study was not powered for comparison of responses between vaccine doses or regimens. Substantial breadth of spike-specific CD8+ and CD4+ T cell responses was reported after vaccination. Comparable non-spike TCR breadth was observed between vaccine and placebo recipients, consistent with only spike being contained in the vaccine.

Comment on this clone: Its recognized antigen is unknown. Within one base of it there is no much larger clone, and no base qualities were kept.

According to the germline V gene (reference sequence), CDR1 reads SGHKS and CDR2 reads YYEKEE. From the cysteine through the phenylalanine, the CDR3 covers 12 amino acids. Only CDR3 DNA remains: 36 bases, in frame from the first base. Trimming at the junction amounts to 4 bases on V and 6 bases on J, and the germline ends lie 11 bases apart. The immunoSEQ Assay was the method used to sequence TCRbeta CDR3 regions. After extraction, genomic DNA underwent amplification by bias-controlled multiplex PCR, followed by high-throughput sequencing. For the original study's pipeline: Collapsing and filtering of sequences were performed to quantify the absolute abundance of each unique TCRbeta CDR3 region. Usable DNA was measured by amplifying reference genes present in all nucleated cells, and TCRbeta template counts were normalized to that usable DNA to estimate T cell fraction. Repertoire TCRs were annotated as SARS-CoV-2-specific when V gene, CDR3 amino acid sequence and J gene were exactly matched to a known reactive TCR set. The reference SARS-CoV-2 TCR set was obtained from MIRA and was filtered for enrichment in COVID-19-positive ImmuneCODE repertoires, whereby public or cross-reactive TCRs were removed. Drawing on the MIRA antigens, annotated TCRs were analysed further at the level of specific ORF or position within ORF. Depth was the summed frequency of annotated unique rearrangements, while breadth was defined as annotated unique rearrangements over total unique productive rearrangements. TCR breadth was compared between groups using two-sided Wilcoxon rank-sum tests. TCRdb's version of the immuneACCESS table is confined to in-frame rearrangements and falls short of the full clone set. An unresolved V gene accounts for under half of the shortfall where checked; the remainder is of unknown origin. V and J calls and clone size come straight from that table; D and trimming were deduced from the DNA. Recorded for this sample are approximately 420,000 clones; 85% to 90% of them occurred a single time. About 3.6% of the sample is held by the ten biggest clonotypes.

What this sample's treatment or condition label stands for: 19 received Ad26.COV2.S at low or high dose, single or two shots; about 5 received placebo; per-sample allocation not given. For vaccine and placebo recipients, repertoires were sequenced using samples collected on day 63 after the first injection. In Cohort 1b, about 25 adults aged 18-55 years were enrolled at a single site in Boston, USA, between 29 July and 7 August 2020. As a vaccine, Ad26.COV2.S was a replication-incompetent adenovirus type 26 vector that expressed a prefusion-stabilized SARS-CoV-2 spike protein derived from the original Wuhan strain.

The sample in question was peripheral blood, obtained in a trial of Ad26.COV2.S vaccine versus placebo. This TCR derives from a person aged 18-60 years who received the Ad26.COV2.S COVID-19 vaccine or a placebo. The chain joins TRBV5-5 to TRBJ2-7; the D gene remains uncertain. The sequenced DNA is TGTGCCAGCAGCCCCTCGGTTAGCGAGCAGTACTTC. This codes for CASSPSVSEQYF.